These T cell receptor beta chains were read from a single sample in a study of blood T cell repertoires in COVID-19. Sequenced by immunoSEQ multiplex PCR; TCRdb stores in-frame clones only, minus some. The table shows hundreds of thousands of clones, with around 87% occurring only once. Sample: PBMCs or T cells enriched from blood (not recorded which). These receptor sequences come from a woman aged 45-59 years who had recovered from COVID-19. Each CDR3 is given with its conserved first and last residue. D genes are given only for firm matches. Clone size is shown for a subset of rows, as once, few, many or a class of expanded clone.

TRBJ2-7 | TRBV30 | TRBD1 | - | CALGSLRGQGAYEQYF | TGTGCCTTGGGGTCCCTAAGGGGACAGGGGGCGTACGAGCAGTACTTC
TRBJ1-5 | TRBV24-1 | - | - | CATSDSSRGPLNQPQHF | TGTGCCACCAGTGATTCTAGTCGAGGGCCCCTTAATCAGCCCCAGCATTTT
TRBJ1-5 | TRBV10-3 | - | - | CASRGLGQPQHF | TGTGCCAGCCGGGGACTTGGTCAGCCCCAGCATTTT
TRBJ2-1 | TRBV7-8 | - | - | CASSLQTNSYNEQFF | TGTGCCAGCAGCTTGCAGACTAACTCCTACAATGAGCAGTTCTTC
TRBJ2-3 | TRBV5-8 | - | - | CASSGGRGTQYF | TGTGCCAGCAGCGGAGGGCGGGGTACGCAGTATTTT
TRBJ1-2 | TRBV19 | TRBD1 | - | CARSVTGFWRGYTF | TGTGCCAGGTCCGTGACAGGGTTCTGGCGTGGCTACACCTTC
TRBJ2-1 | TRBV11-3 | TRBD1 | - | CASSFRGQGRNNEQFF | TGTGCCAGCAGCTTTCGAGGACAGGGTCGGAACAATGAGCAGTTCTTC
TRBJ2-5 | TRBV11-2 | - | - | CASSLGAMEGQYF | TGTGCCAGCAGCTTAGGGGCTATGGAAGGCCAGTACTTC
TRBJ1-5 | TRBV5-5 | - | - | CASSPTQGNQPQHF | TGTGCCAGCAGCCCGACGCAGGGTAATCAGCCCCAGCATTTT
TRBJ2-7 | TRBV6-2/TRBV6-3 | TRBD2 | - | CASSYSRSGGPYEQYF | TGTGCCAGCAGTTACTCGAGGTCGGGGGGGCCCTACGAGCAGTACTTC
TRBJ2-5 | TRBV2 | TRBD2 | - | CASRGLAEETQYF | TGTGCCAGCAGGGGACTAGCGGAAGAGACCCAGTACTTC
TRBJ1-5 | TRBV6-6 | - | once | CASSYEHSNQPQHF | TGTGCCAGCAGTTACGAACATAGCAATCAGCCCCAGCATTTT
TRBJ1-6 | TRBV2 | TRBD1 | - | CASKPGQWNSPLHF | TGTGCCAGCAAACCGGGACAGTGGAATTCACCCCTCCACTTT
TRBJ1-3 | TRBV15 | - | - | CATSRDRTAGNTIYF | TGTGCCACCAGCAGAGATCGGACTGCTGGAAACACCATATATTTT
TRBJ2-5 | TRBV7-9 | - | - | CASSLWTVQETQYF | TGTGCCAGCAGCCTCTGGACAGTCCAAGAGACCCAGTACTTC
TRBJ1-6 | TRBV3-1/TRBV3-2 | - | - | CASSQDTQTNSPLHF | TGTGCCAGCAGCCAAGACACACAGACTAATTCACCCCTCCACTTT
TRBJ2-1 | TRBV2 | TRBD1 | - | CASKWDRAYNEQFF | TGTGCCAGCAAATGGGACAGGGCCTACAATGAGCAGTTCTTC
TRBJ1-6 | TRBV12-5 | - | - | CASGLPRRSSYNSPLHF | TGTGCTAGTGGTTTGCCCCGACGGAGCTCCTATAATTCACCCCTCCACTTT
TRBJ2-3 | TRBV3-1/TRBV3-2 | TRBD2 | - | CASSQTSGGAKDTQYF | TGTGCCAGCAGCCAGACTAGCGGGGGGGCCAAAGATACGCAGTATTTT
TRBJ2-3 | TRBV5-6 | - | - | CASSLGAGTDTQYF | TGTGCCAGCAGCTTGGGCGCGGGCACAGATACGCAGTATTTT
TRBJ2-7 | TRBV5-1 | - | - | CASSPQGSSYEQYF | TGCGCCAGCAGCCCCCAGGGGAGCTCCTACGAGCAGTACTTC
TRBJ1-4 | TRBV10-3 | TRBD1 | - | CAISDIRQGADATNEKLFF | TGTGCCATCAGTGATATCCGACAGGGGGCGGATGCAACTAATGAAAAACTGTTTTTT
TRBJ2-2 | TRBV5-5 | TRBD1 | - | CASTPLAGTDNTGELFF | TGTGCCAGCACACCCCTGGCCGGGACAGATAACACCGGGGAGCTGTTTTTT
TRBJ2-4 | TRBV18 | - | - | CASSPLLSSGRSGKNIQYF | TGTGCCAGCTCACCACTCCTATCCTCAGGGAGGTCCGGCAAAAACATTCAGTACTTC
TRBJ2-7 | TRBV27 | TRBD1 | - | CASGTGFLFLYF | TGTGCCAGCGGGACAGGATTCCTCTTTCTGTACTTC
TRBJ2-5 | TRBV3-1/TRBV3-2 | TRBD2 | - | CASSQSLGGGTETQYF | TGTGCCAGCAGCCAAAGTCTGGGCGGGGGGACAGAGACCCAGTACTTC
TRBJ1-5 | TRBV10-3 | - | - | CASRGGYSNQPQHF | TGTGCCAGCAGGGGAGGGTATAGCAATCAGCCCCAGCATTTT
TRBJ2-3 | TRBV3-1/TRBV3-2 | - | - | CASSQDSSAGTPSSTDTQYF | TGTGCCAGCAGCCAAGATTCATCAGCGGGGACACCATCAAGCACAGATACGCAGTATTTT
TRBJ2-1 | TRBV5-1 | TRBD2 | - | CASSLGAGATYNEQFF | TGCGCCAGCAGCTTGGGAGCGGGGGCCACCTACAATGAGCAGTTCTTC
TRBJ2-7 | TRBV7-6 | - | once | CASSSLDTAYEQYF | TGTGCCAGCAGCTCGCTCGACACAGCTTACGAGCAGTACTTC
TRBJ2-1 | TRBV9 | TRBD2 | - | CASNPLSGGWNEQFF | TGTGCCAGCAACCCGTTGAGCGGGGGGTGGAATGAGCAGTTCTTC
TRBJ2-5 | TRBV30 | - | - | CAWSVGGAPETQYF | TGTGCCTGGAGTGTGGGGGGGGCCCCAGAGACCCAGTACTTC
TRBJ1-4 | TRBV28 | TRBD1 | - | CASGPGQSNEKLFF | TGTGCCAGCGGACCGGGACAGAGTAATGAAAAACTGTTTTTT
TRBJ1-1 | TRBV6-5 | - | once | CASRITGLNTEAFF | TGTGCCAGCAGGATAACAGGTTTGAACACTGAAGCTTTCTTT
TRBJ1-5 | TRBV18 | TRBD1 | once | CASSPGTGNQPQHF | TGTGCCAGCTCACCCGGGACAGGGAATCAGCCCCAGCATTTT
TRBJ2-1 | TRBV5-1 | TRBD1 | - | CASRGQGGHNEQFF | TGCGCCAGCAGGGGACAGGGAGGGCACAATGAGCAGTTCTTC